The 23 T cell receptor beta chains below all came from one sample that was sequenced in a study of blood T cell repertoires in COVID-19. Only in-frame clones appear in the TCRdb table, and some are missing; sequencing was by immunoSEQ multiplex PCR. The sample lists approximately 230,000 clones; around 88% were seen once. Sequenced sample: peripheral blood. The receptor set was obtained from a man older than 75 with acute or convalescent COVID-19.

This clone was recorded once. CDR3 amino acids: CSVEVAASYNEQFF. Here the CDR3 DNA reads TGCAGCGTTGAAGTTGCGGCCTCCTACAATGAGCAGTTCTTC. This chain joins TRBV29-1 and TRBJ2-1; unclear D gene. V shed 1 base and J shed 0 bases, with 7 bases lying between them. Germline lookup yields CDR1 SQVTM and CDR2 ANQGSEA. The CDR3 is 14 residues long.

This clone was counted many times. The rearrangement uses TRBV7-3 and TRBJ1-5, with D perhaps matching TRBD1 (6 bases). V was shortened by 5 bases and J by 3 bases, with 17 bases between the two germline ends. Per germline, CDR1 SGHTA and CDR2 FQGTGA. This CDR3 has 16 residues. The CDR3 DNA follows: TGTGCCAGCAGCATGATTCCGGGACACGTCAATCAGCCCCAGCATTTT. Translated, it gives CASSMIPGHVNQPQHF.

The J gene is TRBJ1-6, the V gene TRBV19; 9 bases match TRBD1. The germline V gene has CDR1 LNHDA and CDR2 SQIVND (reference sequence). The V segment lost 3 bases and the J segment 4 bases; nucleotides outside the gene matches: 4. This CDR3 region has 16 residues. CDR3 sequence (DNA): TGTGCCAGTAGTATCCGGGACAGGGAGTATAATTCACCCCTCCACTTT. Its translation: CASSIRDREYNSPLHF.

V usage is TRBV6-4 and J usage is TRBJ1-6; no definite D call. CDR3 length: 12 amino acids. CDR1 and CDR2 from the germline V gene are MRHNA and SNTAGT. Deletions cut 6 bases from V and 8 bases from J, with 8 bases between. CDR3: CASRAPDSPLHF. The CDR3 bases are TGTGCCAGCAGGGCCCCCGATTCACCCCTCCACTTT.

The genes are TRBV5-3 and TRBJ2-7, with 11 nucleotides matching TRBD2. TRBV5-3 counts as an open reading frame of uncertain function. Trimming removed 6 bases from V and 3 bases from J; junction bases left unmatched: 8. This CDR3 is 15 amino acids long. CDR3 sequence: CARKPRLAGFYEQYF. CDR3 DNA sequence: TGTGCCAGAAAGCCCAGACTAGCGGGATTCTACGAGCAGTACTTC.

As concerns this clone: Other DNA sequences of this sample code for an identical CDR3. The chain uses TRBV28 and TRBJ1-5, with 8 bases matching TRBD1. CDR1 MDHEN and CDR2 SYDVKM come from the germline V gene. This CDR3 is built from 15 residues. The V and J ends lost 1 base and 3 bases, in that order; junction bases with no gene match: 2. CDR3: CASSLSGGPNQPQHF. In DNA, the CDR3 is TGTGCCAGCAGTTTATCAGGGGGCCCCAATCAGCCCCAGCATTTT.

Written as DNA, the CDR3 is TGTGCCACCAGCAGGAACAGGGGTGTGAATTCACCCCTCCACTTT. It yields the protein CATSRNRGVNSPLHF. V is TRBV15 and J is TRBJ1-6; TRBD1 agrees at 7 bases. Per germline, CDR1 LNHNV and CDR2 YYDKDF (reference sequence). The trim removed 3 bases at V and 7 bases at J, leaving 6 bases unmatched. CDR3 size: 15 residues.

Note on this clone: The same CDR3 arises from other DNA sequences in this sample as well. The CDR3 sequence is CASSTTGTYEQYF. CDR3 coding DNA: TGTGCCAGTAGTACCACAGGAACCTACGAGCAGTACTTC. The chain is built from TRBV19 and TRBJ2-7; possible D gene TRBD1, 5 bases. The CDR3 length is 13 residues. The germline CDR1 and CDR2 sequences are LNHDA and SQIVND (reference sequence). V shed 4 bases and J shed 2 bases, with 9 bases lying between them.

V usage is TRBV7-2 and J usage is TRBJ1-5; the match to TRBD1 covers 12 bases. The ends lost 5 bases at V and 4 bases at J; junction bases unmatched: 6. The CDR3 covers 16 residues. Germline V gene sequence: CDR1 SGHTA, CDR2 FQGNSA. The CDR3 DNA reads as TGTGCCAGCAGCCGTGGGGACAGGGGGCGGAATCAGCCCCAGCATTTT. Protein product: CASSRGDRGRNQPQHF.

The rearrangement links TRBV15 to TRBJ2-5; 11 nucleotides agree with TRBD1. This CDR3 is built from 16 residues. The germline V gene encodes CDR1 LNHNV and CDR2 YYDKDF (reference sequence). J was trimmed by 4 bases and V by 3 bases; bases with no gene match: 7. The CDR3 sequence: CATSRTGQGVSETQYF. CDR3 coding DNA: TGTGCCACCAGCAGGACGGGACAGGGGGTCTCAGAGACCCAGTACTTC.

The chain links TRBV6-5 to TRBJ1-5, with 8 nucleotides matching TRBD1. The CDR3 loop spans 15 amino acids. V shed 6 bases, J shed 0 bases, and the junction held 4 bases outside the gene matches. Germline CDR1 MNHEY, CDR2 SVGAGI. CDR3: CASSLTGDSNQPQHF. Here the CDR3 DNA reads TGTGCCAGCAGCTTGACAGGGGATAGCAATCAGCCCCAGCATTTT.

The V and J genes are TRBV9 and TRBJ2-5, with 9 bases fitting TRBD2. Germline values: CDR1 SGDLS, CDR2 YYNGEE. The CDR3 consists of 15 residues. Trimming cost V 0 bases and J 2 bases; bases outside gene matches: 2. CDR3: CASSVAGLAQETQYF. CDR3 nucleotides: TGTGCCAGCAGCGTAGCAGGACTAGCGCAAGAGACCCAGTACTTC.

The rearrangement uses TRBV5-4 and TRBJ2-7; the D is unclear. Germline loops: CDR1 SGHNT, CDR2 YYREEE (reference sequence). Trimming shortened V by 0 bases and J by 2 bases, and 9 bases separated the two germline ends. This CDR3 has 14 residues. The CDR3 reads CASSLDMGPYEQYF. CDR3 coding DNA: TGTGCCAGCAGCTTGGATATGGGCCCCTACGAGCAGTACTTC.

This chain joins TRBV5-1 and TRBJ1-4; D uncertain. Trimming pared 0 bases from V and 7 bases from J, leaving 10 bases between. Germline assignment: CDR1 SGHRS and CDR2 YFSETQ. The CDR3 length is 14 residues. The CDR3 sequence is CASSLVSGSEKLFF. CDR3 nucleotide sequence: TGCGCCAGCAGCTTGGTCTCGGGGAGTGAAAAACTGTTTTTT.

The chain couples TRBV15 to TRBJ2-5; maybe TRBD2 (6 bases). CDR1 LNHNV and CDR2 YYDKDF come from the germline V gene (reference sequence). Between the trimmed V and J ends, which lost 0 bases and 2 bases, there was a span of 22 bases. The CDR3 is 19 residues long. For the CDR3, the DNA is TGTGCCACCAGCAGAGATACGGCGGGACGAGGGAGTTCGCAAGAGACCCAGTACTTC. This gives the protein CATSRDTAGRGSSQETQYF.

V is TRBV5-1 and J is TRBJ2-1; 7 bases are a match to TRBD1. This CDR3 region has 18 residues. V dropped 4 bases and J dropped 2; count of bases not matched to a gene: 15. CDR1 and CDR2 from the germline V gene are SGHRS and YFSETQ. CDR3: CASSIQLAGTVAYNEQFF. In DNA, the CDR3 is TGCGCCAGCAGCATTCAGCTAGCCGGGACAGTGGCCTACAATGAGCAGTTCTTC.

The chain recombines TRBV10-3 with TRBJ1-2; 9 bases fit TRBD1. Germline V gives CDR1 ENHRY, CDR2 SYGVKD. This CDR3 contains 15 residues. V lost 0 bases, J lost 3 bases, and 2 bases stayed unmatched. CDR3 sequence: CAISESTGGDYGYTF. The DNA for the CDR3 is TGTGCCATCAGTGAGTCGACAGGGGGTGACTATGGCTACACCTTC.

The rearrangement joins TRBV9 to TRBJ2-4; the match to TRBD2 covers 8 bases. J was trimmed by 5 bases and V by 4 bases; bases with no gene match: 8. Germline V gene sequence: CDR1 SGDLS, CDR2 YYNGEE. This CDR3 spans 15 amino acids. The CDR3 here is CASSTGGTSQNIQYF. The CDR3 DNA sequence: TGTGCCAGCAGCACGGGGGGGACTTCGCAAAACATTCAGTACTTC. The full variable domain, in which reference TRBV9 and TRBJ2-4 provide the parts outside the CDR3, is DSGVTQTPKHLITATGQRVTLRCSPRSGDLSVYWYQQSLDQGLQFLIQYYNGEERAKGNILERFSAQQFPDLHSELNLSSLELGDSALYFCASSTGGTSQNIQYFGAGTRLSVL.

A few counts support this clone. This chain uses TRBV20-1 with TRBJ1-3, with D possibly matching TRBD1 (6 bases). V lost 6 bases to trimming and J lost 9 bases, with 12 bases between them. The CDR3 extends over 11 amino acids. Looked up from germline, CDR1 is DFQATT and CDR2 is SNEGSKA (reference sequence). The CDR3 protein is CSAVGGATIYF. The CDR3, as DNA: TGCAGTGCCGTAGGGGGGGCCACCATATATTTT.

The rearrangement joins TRBV27 to TRBJ2-3; 7 bases map to TRBD2. CDR1 and CDR2 (germline): MNHEY, SMNVEV (reference sequence). V trimming: 2 bases; J trimming: 2 bases; junction bases outside the gene matches: 7. The CDR3 has 16 residues. The CDR3 loop reads CASSLVGGGNTDTQYF. DNA for the CDR3: TGTGCCAGCAGTTTAGTTGGCGGGGGAAACACAGATACGCAGTATTTT.

The chain is built from TRBV6-5 and TRBJ1-2, with 7 bases that match TRBD1. The V gene's germline CDR1 is MNHEY and CDR2 SVGAGI. The CDR3 sequence is 16 residues long. With V trimmed by 6 bases and J by 6 bases, 16 bases remained unmatched. The CDR3 nucleotides read TGTGCCAGCAGCTACAGATCGGCAGGGGGTAGGGATGGCTACACCTTC. The encoded protein is CASSYRSAGGRDGYTF.

This chain joins TRBV29-1 and TRBJ2-1, with TRBD2 matching 9 bases. J was trimmed by 6 bases and V by 5 bases; bases with no gene match: 8. The CDR3 loop spans 14 amino acids. Germline V gene sequence: CDR1 SQVTM, CDR2 ANQGSEA. CDR3 in amino acids: CSVLAGGFVNEQFF. CDR3 coding DNA: TGCAGCGTTCTGGCGGGAGGGTTTGTCAATGAGCAGTTCTTC.

This clone was detected only once. J is TRBJ1-6 and V is TRBV7-2; D remains ambiguous. Germline V lookup: CDR1 SGHTA, CDR2 FQGNSA. Trimming cost V 5 bases and J 7 bases, with 15 bases left between them. The CDR3 consists of 15 residues. CDR3 protein: CASSPPRTGNSPLHF. For the CDR3, the DNA is TGTGCCAGCAGCCCCCCCAGGACGGGGAATTCACCCCTCCACTTT. Combining the CDR3 with reference TRBV7-2 and TRBJ1-6 gives the whole variable domain GAGVSQSPSNKVTEKGKDVELRCDPISGHTALYWYRQSLGQGLEFLIYFQGNSAPDKSGLPSDRFSAERTGGSVSTLTIQRTQQEDSAVYLCASSPPRTGNSPLHFGNGTRLTVT.